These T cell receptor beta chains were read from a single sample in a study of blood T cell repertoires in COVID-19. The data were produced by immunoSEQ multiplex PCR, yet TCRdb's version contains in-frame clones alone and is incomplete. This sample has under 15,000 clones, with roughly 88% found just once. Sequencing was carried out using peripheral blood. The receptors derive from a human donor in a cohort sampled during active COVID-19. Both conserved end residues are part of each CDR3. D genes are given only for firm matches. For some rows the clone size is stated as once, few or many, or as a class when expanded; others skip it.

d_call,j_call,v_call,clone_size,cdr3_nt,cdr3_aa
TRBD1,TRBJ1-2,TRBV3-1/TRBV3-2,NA,TGTGCCAGCAGCCAAGAACGGACAGGGAACTATGGCTACACCTTC,CASSQERTGNYGYTF
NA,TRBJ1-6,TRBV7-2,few,TGTGCCAGCAGCCCGGCAGGGGTCATTTCACCCCTCCACTTT,CASSPAGVISPLHF
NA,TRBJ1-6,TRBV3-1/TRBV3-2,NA,TGTGCCAGCAGCCAAGAAAGGGGATGGTCACCCCTCCACTTT,CASSQERGWSPLHF
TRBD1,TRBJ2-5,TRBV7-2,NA,TGTGCCAGCAGTCCCGGGACAGACCAAGAGACCCAGTACTTC,CASSPGTDQETQYF
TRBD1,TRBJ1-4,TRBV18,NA,TGTGCCAGCTCACCACCGACAGGGGGTGATGAAAAACTGTTTTTT,CASSPPTGGDEKLFF
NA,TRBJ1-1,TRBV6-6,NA,TGTGCCAGCACCCCCGGGGACACTGAAGCTTTCTTT,CASTPGDTEAFF
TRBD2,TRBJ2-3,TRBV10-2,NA,TGCGCCAGTAAGGCTCGGGGGACTAGTTCCACAGATACGCAGTATTTT,CASKARGTSSTDTQYF
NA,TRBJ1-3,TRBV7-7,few,TGTGCTAGCAGCTTAAGCGCCGGAGCGGATGGAAACACCATATATTTT,CASSLSAGADGNTIYF
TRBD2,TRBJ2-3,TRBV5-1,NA,TGCGCCAGCAGGGGCGGAGCGGGGGCTAGCACAGATACGCAGTATTTT,CASRGGAGASTDTQYF
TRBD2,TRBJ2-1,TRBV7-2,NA,TGTGCCAGCAGCCCATCTAGCGGGGGGACCTACAATGAGCAGTTCTTC,CASSPSSGGTYNEQFF
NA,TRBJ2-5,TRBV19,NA,TGTGCCACCTCTCAGGGCAGGGCCCAAGAGACCCAGTACTTC,CATSQGRAQETQYF
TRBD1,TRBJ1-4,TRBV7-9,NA,TGTGCCAGCAGCTTAGGGACTGGGACAGTTTCTAATGAAAAACTGTTTTTT,CASSLGTGTVSNEKLFF
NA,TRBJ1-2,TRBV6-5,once,TGTGCCTGCCGTCGGGGGATTAACTATGGCTACACCTTC,CACRRGINYGYTF
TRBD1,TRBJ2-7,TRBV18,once,TGTGCCAGCTCTCAAGGACAGGGCGGCGAGCAGTACTTC,CASSQGQGGEQYF
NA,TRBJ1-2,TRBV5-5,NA,TGTGCCAGCAGCTTGGAAGGGGCGGACTATGGCTACACCTTC,CASSLEGADYGYTF
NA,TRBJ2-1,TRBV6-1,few,TGTGCCAGCAGTGAAATTTTGAGCTCCTACAATGAGCAGTTCTTC,CASSEILSSYNEQFF
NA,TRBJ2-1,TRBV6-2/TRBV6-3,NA,TGTGCCAGCAGTTACTCGAGTCGGCCCGGACAACTACGTTACAATGAGCAGTTCTTC,CASSYSSRPGQLRYNEQFF
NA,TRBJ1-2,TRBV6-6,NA,TGTGCCAGCAGTATTCAAGTGCAGGGTTACTATGGCTACACCTTC,CASSIQVQGYYGYTF
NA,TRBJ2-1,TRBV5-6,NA,TGCGCCAGCAGCACAAGCCCGGGGGGAGGGGGTGAGCAGTTCTTC,CASSTSPGGGGEQFF
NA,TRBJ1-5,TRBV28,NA,TGTGCCAGCAGATGGGGAGGCAATCAGCCCCAGCATTTT,CASRWGGNQPQHF
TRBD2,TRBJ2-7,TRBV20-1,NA,TGCAGTGCTAGTGTGTCTAGCGGGAGCCACGAGCAGTACTTC,CSASVSSGSHEQYF
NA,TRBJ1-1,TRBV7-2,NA,TGTGCCAGCAGCCTCCTGTTGACTGAAGCTTTCTTT,CASSLLLTEAFF
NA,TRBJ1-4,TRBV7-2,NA,TGTGCCAGCAGCTTAGCGTACAGCCATAATGAAAAACTGTTTTTT,CASSLAYSHNEKLFF
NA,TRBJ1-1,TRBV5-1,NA,TGCGCCAGCAGCCCGGGCCTTGAAGGGGAGAACACTGAAGCTTTCTTT,CASSPGLEGENTEAFF
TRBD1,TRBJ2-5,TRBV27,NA,TGTGCCAGCACCATGACAGGGGGAGAAGGAGAGACCCAGTACTTC,CASTMTGGEGETQYF
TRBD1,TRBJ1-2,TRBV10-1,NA,TGCGCCAGCAGTATTAAAGGACAGGGGGCGAGAATGCGTGGCTACACCTTC,CASSIKGQGARMRGYTF
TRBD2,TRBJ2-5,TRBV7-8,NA,TGTGCCAGCAGCTTAGAAGAAGCGGGGGGGCGGGAGACCCAGTACTTC,CASSLEEAGGRETQYF
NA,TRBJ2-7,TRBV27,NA,TGTGCCAGCAGTGATGCCGGGACTCCCCCACAGCAGTACTTC,CASSDAGTPPQQYF
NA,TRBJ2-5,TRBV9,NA,TGTGCCAGCAGCGTAGGTCAGCAAGAGACCCAGTACTTC,CASSVGQQETQYF
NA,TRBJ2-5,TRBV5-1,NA,TGCGCCAGCAGCCTCGGCCAGGGCCAAGAGACCCAGTACTTC,CASSLGQGQETQYF
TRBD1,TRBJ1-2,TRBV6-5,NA,TGTGCCAGCAGTTACAGGGGGCTCGGCTATGGCTACACCTTC,CASSYRGLGYGYTF
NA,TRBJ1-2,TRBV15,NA,TGTGCCACCAGCCTAGAAGCGGGTAGCAACTATGGCTACACCTTC,CATSLEAGSNYGYTF
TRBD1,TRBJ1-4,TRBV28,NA,TGTGCCAGCAGTGCCTGGACAGGTCGACAGAACGAAAAACTGTTTTTT,CASSAWTGRQNEKLFF
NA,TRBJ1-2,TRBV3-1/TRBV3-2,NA,TGTGCCAGCAGCCTGCAGGGCCGACCAATCTATGGCTACACCTTC,CASSLQGRPIYGYTF
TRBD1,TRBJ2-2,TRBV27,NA,TGTGCCAGCAGTTTCCAGGGGGCATCGAACACCGGGGAGCTGTTTTTT,CASSFQGASNTGELFF
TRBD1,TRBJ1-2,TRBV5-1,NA,TGCGCCAGCAGCTCCTTCCAGGGACAGAATAACTATGGCTACACCTTC,CASSSFQGQNNYGYTF
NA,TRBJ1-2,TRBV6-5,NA,TGTGCCAGCAGTCGGACAGCAACTTATGGCTACACCTTC,CASSRTATYGYTF
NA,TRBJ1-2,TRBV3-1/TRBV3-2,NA,TGTGCCAGCAGCCAAGCCCGGGGGTCCTATGGCTACACCTTC,CASSQARGSYGYTF
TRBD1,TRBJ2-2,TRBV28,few,TGTGCCAGCAGTCTCCCCGGACAGGCACCCGGGGAGCTGTTTTTT,CASSLPGQAPGELFF
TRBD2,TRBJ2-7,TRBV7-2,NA,TGTGCCAGCAGCGAAGAAGCAGCGGGGGGGTGGTACGAGCAGTACTTC,CASSEEAAGGWYEQYF
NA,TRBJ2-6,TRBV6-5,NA,TGTGCCAGCAGTTATCAGAGCGCCCGGGCCAACGTCCTGACTTTC,CASSYQSARANVLTF
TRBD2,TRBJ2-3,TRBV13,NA,TGTGCCAGCAGCTTCCCGACCGGACTAGCGCTGACAGATACGCAGTATTTT,CASSFPTGLALTDTQYF
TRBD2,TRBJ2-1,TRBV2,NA,TGTGCCAGCAGTGATTTTCCACTAGCGGGGGGGCCAGATGAGCAGTTCTTC,CASSDFPLAGGPDEQFF
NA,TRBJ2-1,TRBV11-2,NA,TGTGCCAGCAGCTTAGTCTTAGGGGCGTACAATGAGCAGTTCTTC,CASSLVLGAYNEQFF
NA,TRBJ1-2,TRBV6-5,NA,TGTGCCAGCAGTCCCACAGGGATTGGCTACACCTTC,CASSPTGIGYTF
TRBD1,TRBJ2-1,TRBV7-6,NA,TGTGCCAGCAGCTTAGCAGGGACAGTAAATGAGCAGTTCTTC,CASSLAGTVNEQFF
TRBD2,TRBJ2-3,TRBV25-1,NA,TGTGCCAGCAGTGGACAGACTAGCGGGGCCCCAGATACGCAGTATTTT,CASSGQTSGAPDTQYF
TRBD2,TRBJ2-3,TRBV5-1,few,TGCGCCAGCAGCCAAGGGACTAGCGCGGATACGCAGTATTTT,CASSQGTSADTQYF